Presented here are 32 T cell receptor beta chains from one specimen sequenced in a study of neurological immune-mediated disorders. TCRdb re-called the 5' RACE reads with MiXCR, one entry per CDR3 protein. The sample lists some 87,000 distinct CDR3 sequences, under 15% occurring once. Time point specified: longitudinal time-point 2. Input material: PBMCs. These receptors all come from a female donor with HTLV-1-associated myelopathy (HAM/TSP).

At least ten counts were recorded for this clonotype. The chain recombines TRBV7-6 with TRBJ2-3, with 7 bases matching TRBD1. CDR3 size: 16 residues. Unmatched junction bases numbered 11, after V lost 5 bases and J lost 3 bases. Germline V gene lookup returns CDR1 SGHVS and CDR2 FNYEAQ. The CDR3 DNA reads TGTGCCAGCAGCGCGAGGACAGGACTGGATACAGATACGCAGTATTTT. Its translation is CASSARTGLDTDTQYF. Looking up the rest from reference TRBV7-6 and TRBJ2-3 gives the full variable domain: GAGVSQSPRYKVTKRGQDVALRCDPISGHVSLYWYRQALGQGPEFLTYFNYEAQQDKSGLPNDRFSAERPEGSISTLTIQRTEQRDSAMYRCASSARTGLDTDTQYFGPGTRLTVL.

This clonotype was counted many times. The V call is TRBV5-1, the J call TRBJ2-7; D is possibly TRBD2 (5 bases). V lost 4 bases and J 1 base, leaving 18 bases between the germline ends. This CDR3 region has 16 residues. The V gene's germline CDR1 is SGHRS and CDR2 YFSETQ. CDR3 sequence reads: CASSDPSEGFSYEQYF. The CDR3 coding sequence is TGCGCCAGCAGCGACCCCTCAGAGGGATTTTCCTACGAGCAGTACTTC.

The sample holds many counts of this clonotype. The rearrangement links TRBV21-1 to TRBJ2-1. TRBV21-1 is reported as a pseudogene. This CDR3 comprises 15 residues. CDR3 nucleotides: TGTGCCAGCAGCAACCTTCAACTCCGAGGCAATGAGCAGTTCTTC. Translating gives CASSNLQLRGNEQFF.

This clonotype was counted many times. The genes are TRBV2 and TRBJ2-3; 8 nucleotides match TRBD2. This CDR3 region has 13 residues. V shed 5 bases and J 6 bases; nucleotides not matched to a gene: 4. Germline-derived CDR1 and CDR2 are SNHLY and FYNNEI. The CDR3, as DNA: TGTGCCAGCAGTCCCGGGGGGGCGGATACGCAGTATTTT. Amino acid sequence: CASSPGGADTQYF. The variable domain in full, completed from reference TRBV2 and TRBJ2-3, reads EPEVTQTPSHQVTQMGQEVILRCVPISNHLYFYWYRQILGQKVEFLVSFYNNEISEKSEIFDDQFSVERPDGSNFTLKIRSTKLEDSAMYFCASSPGGADTQYFGPGTRLTVL.

Many counts were recorded for this clonotype. The CDR3 protein is CASSEFLGSGDVEQYF. CDR3 bases: TGCGCCAGCAGCGAGTTTCTCGGTAGCGGGGATGTCGAGCAGTACTTC. The chain is built from TRBV4-1 and TRBJ2-7, with 8 positions matching TRBD2. Germline assignment: CDR1 MGHRA and CDR2 YSYEKL. V lost 5 bases and J lost 6; bases outside the gene matches: 15. The CDR3 sequence is 16 residues long.

In this sample, this clonotype turned up many times. The chain combines TRBV10-2 with TRBJ2-7, with TRBD2 as a possible D gene (7 bases). The CDR3 has 13 amino acids. Germline V gene data show CDR1 as WSHSY and CDR2 as SAAADI. V lost 0 bases to trimming and J lost 6 bases, with 9 bases between them. In DNA form, the CDR3 reads TGCGCCAGCAGTGAGTCGCGGGGGCGCGAGCAGTACTTC. It translates to CASSESRGREQYF.

This clonotype has ten or more counts. This chain joins TRBV7-6 and TRBJ2-1; D unclear. The CDR3 covers 14 residues. The V end was cut by 0 bases, the J end by 4 bases, with 7 bases between. Germline V gene data show CDR1 as SGHVS and CDR2 as FNYEAQ. CDR3 bases: TGTGCCAGCAGCTTAGCGCTGGGGTACAATGAGCAGTTCTTC. Translation: CASSLALGYNEQFF.

This clonotype showed up just a few times. The chain links TRBV5-1 to TRBJ2-3, with a tentative D call TRBD2 (6 bases). There are 13 residues in the CDR3. Germline V gene data show CDR1 as SGHRS and CDR2 as YFSETQ. The V end lost 4 bases, the J end lost 4 bases, and 10 bases lay between the germline ends. The CDR3: CASSLGGSDTQYF. The CDR3 region has the DNA TGCGCCAGCAGCCTCGGGGGTTCAGATACGCAGTATTTT.

The sample holds many counts of this clonotype. The gene calls are TRBV5-1 and TRBJ1-6, with 9 bases identical to TRBD1. CDR1 is SGHRS and CDR2 is YFSETQ in the germline V gene. The CDR3 sequence is 15 residues long. Trimming took 4 bases from V and 7 from J; bases not matched to a gene: 6. This chain's CDR3 is CASSGPGTGNSPLHF. Here the CDR3 DNA reads TGCGCCAGCAGCGGCCCCGGGACAGGGAATTCACCCCTCCACTTT. The full variable domain, in which reference TRBV5-1 and TRBJ1-6 provide the parts outside the CDR3, is KAGVTQTPRYLIKTRGQQVTLSCSPISGHRSVSWYQQTPGQGLQFLFEYFSETQRNKGNFPGRFSGRQFSNSRSEMNVSTLELGDSALYLCASSGPGTGNSPLHFGNGTRLTVT.

This clonotype has at least ten counts. The genes are TRBV29-1 and TRBJ2-3, with 10 bases lining up with TRBD2. The CDR3 has 14 residues. After removal of 4 bases from V and 2 bases from J, the junction contained 3 bases not matched to a gene. CDR1 SQVTM and CDR2 ANQGSEA come from the germline V gene. CDR3 coding DNA: TGCAGCGTTGTTGGGACTAGCGCCACAGATACGCAGTATTTT. Protein product: CSVVGTSATDTQYF.

Ten or more counts support this clonotype. The rearrangement joins TRBV5-1 to TRBJ1-4; 9 bases align to TRBD1. Germline CDR1 reads SGHRS; CDR2 reads YFSETQ. After removal of 0 bases from V and 13 bases from J, the junction contained 7 bases not matched to a gene. The CDR3 has 14 amino acids. Here the CDR3 reads CASSLAWTGAGLFF. The CDR3 DNA follows: TGCGCCAGCAGCTTGGCCTGGACAGGGGCTGGACTGTTTTTT.

In this sample, this clonotype turned up many times. The chain uses TRBV5-1 and TRBJ2-7, with TRBD1 as a possible D gene (6 bases). The CDR3 has 17 residues. Germline CDR1 reads SGHRS; CDR2 reads YFSETQ. The V and J ends lost 1 base and 7 bases respectively, with 24 bases between them. The DNA for the CDR3 is TGCGCCAGCAGCTTGTTTGGTTCCCAGGGGATCATTGGGGAGCAGTACTTC. It yields the protein CASSLFGSQGIIGEQYF.

This clonotype was counted many times. The V and J genes are TRBV11-2 and TRBJ2-3, with D uncertain. The CDR3 runs 12 residues. Germline values: CDR1 SGHAT, CDR2 FQNNGV. V lost 4 bases and J lost 9, with 11 bases in between. The CDR3 spells CASSSPPGTQYF. The CDR3 DNA is TGTGCCAGCAGCTCCCCCCCCGGCACGCAGTATTTT.

This clonotype showed up many times. The genes are TRBV7-2 and TRBJ1-1; D remains ambiguous. Looked up from germline, CDR1 is SGHTA and CDR2 is FQGNSA. The CDR3 is made up of 14 amino acids. Deletions cut 3 bases from V and 0 bases from J, with 8 bases between. The CDR3 DNA follows: TGTGCCAGCAGCTTCCGGGGATTGAACACTGAAGCTTTCTTT. Encoded protein: CASSFRGLNTEAFF. Full variable domain (remainder filled in from reference TRBV7-2 and TRBJ1-1): GAGVSQSPSNKVTEKGKDVELRCDPISGHTALYWYRQSLGQGLEFLIYFQGNSAPDKSGLPSDRFSAERTGGSVSTLTIQRTQQEDSAVYLCASSFRGLNTEAFFGQGTRLTVV.

This clonotype has at least ten counts. The V gene is TRBV7-7, the J gene TRBJ2-2; possibly TRBD1 for D (6 bases). The germline V and J ends were trimmed by 5 bases and 4 bases, with 11 bases remaining between them. In germline, CDR1 is SSHAT, CDR2 FNYEAQ (reference sequence). This CDR3 is 14 amino acids long. For the CDR3, the DNA is TGTGCCAGCAGCCAAGACAGGAGCACCGGGGAGCTGTTTTTT. It specifies CASSQDRSTGELFF.

Ten or more counts support this clonotype. J is TRBJ2-7 and V is TRBV21-1. TRBV21-1 is labeled a pseudogene. There are 12 residues in the CDR3. CDR3 coding DNA: TGTGCCAGCAGCTCAAGAGGATGCGAGCAGTACTTC. Encoded protein: CASSSRGCEQYF.

Many counts were recorded for this clonotype. This chain links TRBV29-1 with TRBJ2-5; D uncertain. CDR3 length: 12 amino acids. V lost 4 bases to trimming and J lost 1 base, with 7 bases between them. Germline lookup yields CDR1 SQVTM and CDR2 ANQGSEA. CDR3 residues: CSVGAFQETQYF. CDR3 sequence (DNA): TGCAGCGTTGGGGCATTCCAAGAGACCCAGTACTTC.

The V gene is TRBV14, the J gene TRBJ1-2; D remains unclear. Germline V CDR1 and CDR2: SGHDN, FVKESK. This CDR3 region has 13 residues. V lost 2 bases to trimming and J lost 3 bases, with 7 bases between them. DNA of the CDR3: TGTGCCAGCAGCCAACGAGTGCACTATGGCTACACCTTC. Its protein product is CASSQRVHYGYTF.

The sample holds many counts of this clonotype. V usage is TRBV7-8 and J usage is TRBJ2-7, with a tentative D call TRBD2 (5 bases). The CDR3 length is 16 residues. Germline V gene sequence: CDR1 SGHVS, CDR2 FQNEAQ. The V end lost 3 bases, the J end lost 5 bases, and 20 bases lay between the germline ends. The DNA for the CDR3 is TGTGCCAGCAGCTTCTTAGTGGGTTCTAGCCGCCACGAGCAGTACTTC. Translation gives CASSFLVGSSRHEQYF.

Regarding this clonotype: A much larger clone lies a single base off, so this may be a read error. The V gene is TRBV5-1, the J gene TRBJ2-7, with TRBD1 matching 10 bases. CDR3 length: 16 amino acids. Germline assignment: CDR1 SGHRS and CDR2 YFSETQ. V lost 4 bases to trimming and J lost 8 bases; unmatched junction nucleotides: 15. The CDR3 nucleotides read TGCGCCAGCAGCCTGGCGCCGGGACAGGGGTTGGCGCAGCAGTACTTC. Translating it yields CASSLAPGQGLAQQYF.

This clonotype was seen at least ten times. The chain carries TRBV12-3 or TRBV12-4 and TRBJ1-1; possibly TRBD1 for D (5 bases). The CDR3 extends over 14 amino acids. Trimming took 6 bases from V and 1 from J, leaving 12 bases between them. CDR3 DNA: TGTGCCAGCAGGACACGGGACCGGAACACTGAAGCTTTCTTT. Translation gives CASRTRDRNTEAFF.

This clonotype has ten or more counts. The chain recombines TRBV12-3 or TRBV12-4 with TRBJ1-3, with D uncertain. This CDR3 has 12 amino acids. The V and J ends lost 4 bases and 3 bases respectively, with 4 bases between them. The CDR3 loop is CASSYHGNTIYF. CDR3 DNA sequence: TGTGCCAGCAGTTACCATGGAAACACCATATATTTT.

This clonotype has ten or more counts. This chain uses TRBV2 with TRBJ1-1; D call uncertain. The V end lost 2 bases, the J end lost 4 bases, and 11 bases lay between the germline ends. The CDR3 runs to 14 residues. Germline-derived CDR1 and CDR2 are SNHLY and FYNNEI. The CDR3 loop is CASSELRFGTEAFF. The CDR3 DNA reads TGTGCCAGCAGTGAACTGCGATTCGGCACTGAAGCTTTCTTT.

This clonotype appeared many times. The rearrangement joins TRBV25-1 to TRBJ1-2; D gene ambiguous. Germline-derived CDR1 and CDR2 are MGHDK and SYGVNS. Trimming took off 4 bases at V and 4 bases at J, with 10 bases between the two ends. This CDR3 region has 13 residues. CDR3 residues: CASSVDPIYGYTF. The DNA of the CDR3 is TGTGCCAGCAGTGTAGATCCTATCTATGGCTACACCTTC.

This clonotype was seen many times. The chain uses TRBV4-1 and TRBJ2-5, with TRBD1 matching 10 bases. CDR1 and CDR2 (germline): MGHRA, YSYEKL. The CDR3 totals 15 residues. With V trimmed by 0 bases and J by 7 bases, 5 bases remained unmatched. The CDR3 loop reads CASSQEGQGRVTQYF. The CDR3 DNA follows: TGCGCCAGCAGCCAAGAGGGACAGGGGAGGGTGACCCAGTACTTC.

The rearrangement uses TRBV2 and TRBJ2-7; TRBD1 is a possible D gene (5 bases). This CDR3 has 11 amino acids. V was cut by 8 bases and J by 3 bases, with 8 bases left in between. CDR1 and CDR2 (germline): SNHLY, FYNNEI. This CDR3 is CASGHFYEQYF. CDR3 DNA sequence: TGTGCCAGCGGACATTTCTACGAGCAGTACTTC.

This clonotype was observed many times. V usage is TRBV4-1 and J usage is TRBJ1-4, with 7 bases matching TRBD1. The germline V gene encodes CDR1 MGHRA and CDR2 YSYEKL. J was trimmed by 5 bases and V by 2 bases; bases with no gene match: 5. There are 15 residues in the CDR3. CDR3 in amino acids: CASSQTGTVNEKLFF. CDR3 coding DNA: TGCGCCAGCAGCCAAACGGGGACAGTGAATGAAAAACTGTTTTTT.

This clonotype was detected many times. The chain has TRBV29-1 and TRBJ2-7; TRBD1 aligns across 7 bases. The CDR3 totals 15 residues. Germline lookup yields CDR1 SQVTM and CDR2 ANQGSEA. V lost 6 bases to trimming and J lost 2 bases; unmatched junction nucleotides: 13. The CDR3 DNA sequence: TGCAGCGTAGACCTTTGGAGACAGGGCACCTACGAGCAGTACTTC. Protein: CSVDLWRQGTYEQYF.

This clonotype came up many times. The chain employs TRBV4-1 and TRBJ1-1, with D possibly being TRBD1 (5 bases). The V gene's germline CDR1 is MGHRA and CDR2 YSYEKL. V was clipped by 0 bases and J by 7 bases, with 9 bases between them. The CDR3 is 13 residues long. The CDR3 protein is CASSQDTRGEAFF. As DNA, the CDR3 is TGCGCCAGCAGCCAAGATACAAGGGGTGAAGCTTTCTTT.

This clonotype was counted ten times or more. The J gene is TRBJ2-1, the V gene TRBV7-7; D is unclear. The germline gives CDR1 SSHAT, CDR2 FNYEAQ (reference sequence). The CDR3 runs to 15 residues. With 1 base removed from V and 4 bases from J, the gap between germline ends came to 11 bases. The CDR3 nucleotides are TGTGCCAGCAGCTTAGACTTTGGAGCATACAATGAGCAGTTCTTC. It codes for CASSLDFGAYNEQFF.

This clonotype was observed many times. This rearrangement joins TRBV20-1 to TRBJ2-1; a weak D match, TRBD1 (8 bases). CDR1 is DFQATT, CDR2 SNEGSKA, per germline (reference sequence). V lost 4 bases and J 5 bases, leaving 15 bases between the germline ends. CDR3 size: 14 residues. The chain's CDR3 is CSATTGGAHNEQFF. In DNA, the CDR3 is TGCAGTGCTACCACAGGGGGGGCTCACAATGAGCAGTTCTTC.

This clonotype appeared many times. The chain employs TRBV5-4 and TRBJ2-3; either TRBD1 or TRBD2 may supply D (5 bases each). Germline loops: CDR1 SGHNT, CDR2 YYREEE (reference sequence). This CDR3 contains 18 residues. Trimming left V 3 bases short and J 3 bases short, with 23 bases between. CDR3 sequence reads: CASSSGTSSNRPTDTQYF. In DNA, the CDR3 is TGTGCCAGCAGCTCTGGGACCTCATCGAACAGGCCGACAGATACGCAGTATTTT.